The 4 T cell receptor beta chains given below trace back to one sample, sequenced in a study of cytomegalovirus exposure and HLA in healthy donors. The PCR ran on 60 Vbeta and 13 Jbeta primers. The assay was immunoSEQ multiplex PCR, and TCRdb's table has in-frame clones only and misses some. Among about 160,000 clones, less than 90% were seen once, and the ten largest hold around 0.97%. Specimen: PBMCs. These receptors were obtained from a man aged 25 to 45 in good health and CMV-seronegative.

The CDR3 sequence is CASSQFRVTGELFF. The DNA of the CDR3 is TGTGCCAGCAGCCAATTCAGGGTAACCGGGGAGCTGTTTTTT. The chain joins TRBV14 to TRBJ2-2; D is perhaps TRBD1 (5 bases). This CDR3 contains 14 residues. Trimming took 2 bases from V and 5 from J, leaving 9 bases between them. Germline CDR1 SGHDN, CDR2 FVKESK.

The chain has TRBV27 and TRBJ2-7, with TRBD1 identical over 10 bases. Germline values: CDR1 MNHEY, CDR2 SMNVEV (reference sequence). The CDR3 has 16 residues. With V trimmed by 3 bases and J by 2 bases, 7 bases remained unmatched. CDR3: CASSFSPGTGAYEQYF. The DNA for the CDR3 is TGTGCCAGCAGTTTTAGCCCGGGGACAGGGGCCTACGAGCAGTACTTC.

The rearrangement links TRBV4-3 to TRBJ2-6, with 7 bases identical to TRBD1. With 0 bases clipped from V and 2 bases from J, the junction kept 1 base outside the gene matches. The CDR3 consists of 16 residues. The V gene's germline CDR1 is LGHNA and CDR2 YSLEER. CDR3 in amino acids: CASSQEGQTGANVLTF. In DNA, the CDR3 is TGCGCCAGCAGCCAAGAGGGACAGACTGGGGCCAACGTCCTGACTTTC.

The chain is built from TRBV12-5 and TRBJ2-3; 7 bases map to TRBD1. After removal of 4 bases from V and 2 bases from J, the junction contained 9 bases not matched to a gene. This CDR3 region has 16 residues. Germline lookup yields CDR1 LGHNT and CDR2 FRNRAP. The CDR3 bases are TGTGCTAGTGGTTCAGAACGAGGGACAGCCACAGATACGCAGTATTTT. Its translation: CASGSERGTATDTQYF.